This T cell receptor (beta chain) was captured by sequencing in a study of shared clonotypes between healthy human individuals. Whole-study context: CD8 memory received one plate per donor, CD8 naive two, CD4 memory three and CD4 naive three.

The split of CD4+ cells yielded CD45RA+ naive and CD45RA-negative memory subsets. Researchers ran the assay at a deep level. The method was immunoSEQ multiplex PCR; TCRdb's version includes in-frame clones alone and lacks a portion of them. Of 850,000 to 1,200,000 clones in the sample, about 74% were seen once. The receptor was isolated from a young man in good health. The sequenced sample consisted of memory CD4+ T cells sorted from blood. Subset defined: CD45RA-negative fraction.

CDR3 residues: CASSLARGTYEQYF. In nucleotides, the CDR3 is TGTGCCAGCAGCTTGGCCCGCGGAACCTACGAGCAGTACTTC. The chain recombines TRBV5-6 with TRBJ2-7; D remains unclear. This CDR3 has 14 amino acids. The germline V and J ends were trimmed by 0 bases and 2 bases, with 9 bases remaining between them. Germline CDR1 is SGHDT and CDR2 is YYEEEE.